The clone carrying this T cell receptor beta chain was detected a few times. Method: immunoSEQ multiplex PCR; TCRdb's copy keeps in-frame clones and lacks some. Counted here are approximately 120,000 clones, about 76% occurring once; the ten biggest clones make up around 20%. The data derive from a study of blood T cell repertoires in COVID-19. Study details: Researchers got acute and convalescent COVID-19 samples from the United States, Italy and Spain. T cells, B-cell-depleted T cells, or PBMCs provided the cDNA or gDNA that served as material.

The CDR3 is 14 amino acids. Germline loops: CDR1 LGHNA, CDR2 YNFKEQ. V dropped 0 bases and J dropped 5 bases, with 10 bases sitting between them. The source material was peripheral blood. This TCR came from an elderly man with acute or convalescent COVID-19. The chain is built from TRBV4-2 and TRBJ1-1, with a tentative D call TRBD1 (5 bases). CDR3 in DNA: TGTGCCAGCAGCCAAGAGCGCGGGGGAACTGAAGCTTTCTTT. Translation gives CASSQERGGTEAFF.